The rows below give T cell receptor beta chains drawn from one sample of a study of vaccination effects on CD4 cells after COVID-19. Sequenced by immunoSEQ multiplex PCR; TCRdb stores in-frame clones only, minus some. In the table there are about 18,000 clones, around 76% of which are singletons. No cognate antigen is known for these TCRs. Sequenced here: CD4+ T cells from PBMCs cultured with SARS-CoV-2 spike peptides, sampled after COVID-19 vaccination. Receptors originate from a human donor who had a prior SARS-CoV-2 infection. The CDR3 runs from the conserved cysteine through the conserved F or W. The D gene is left open where the match is weak. Clone size is not always given. Where it is, it says once, few, many or a class for expanded clones.

15,TRBJ2-7,.,TRBD2,TRBV5-1,CASSLVAGDYYEQYF,TGCGCCAGCAGCTTGGTAGCGGGGGATTACTACGAGCAGTACTTC
15,TRBJ1-5,.,TRBD1,TRBV19,CASSSGTGLAQPQHF,TGTGCCAGTAGTTCAGGGACAGGGCTCGCTCAGCCCCAGCATTTT
14,TRBJ2-7,.,.,TRBV6-6,CASSPDSRYYEQYF,TGTGCCAGCAGTCCCGACAGTCGGTACTACGAGCAGTACTTC
16,TRBJ1-1,.,TRBD1,TRBV27,CASSIRPGQGFAEAFF,TGTGCCAGCAGCATAAGACCGGGACAGGGTTTCGCTGAAGCTTTCTTT
13,TRBJ1-5,.,.,TRBV29-1,CSVRARVDQPQHF,TGCAGCGTGAGGGCCAGGGTGGATCAGCCCCAGCATTTT
16,TRBJ1-1,.,.,TRBV30,CAWRVGSLRQNTEAFF,TGTGCCTGGAGGGTAGGGTCTCTTCGACAGAACACTGAAGCTTTCTTT
14,TRBJ2-5,medium-sized,TRBD1,TRBV4-2,CASSQGTAKETQYF,TGTGCCAGCAGCCAGGGGACAGCGAAAGAGACCCAGTACTTC
14,TRBJ1-2,.,.,TRBV29-1,CSVEGEGGNYGYTF,TGCAGCGTCGAAGGTGAGGGGGGAAACTATGGCTACACCTTC
16,TRBJ2-6,few,.,TRBV7-2,CASSLRVLSGANVLTF,TGTGCCAGCAGCTTGAGGGTTCTCTCTGGGGCCAACGTCCTGACTTTC
12,TRBJ1-1,.,.,TRBV7-9,CASSLTADWAFF,TGTGCCAGCAGCCTAACAGCAGATTGGGCTTTCTTT
12,TRBJ2-7,.,.,TRBV2,CASGFRTYEQYF,TGTGCCAGCGGATTTCGTACCTACGAGCAGTACTTC
16,TRBJ2-7,few,TRBD2,TRBV2,CASSEVKAGGSYEQYF,TGTGCCAGCAGTGAAGTTAAAGCGGGAGGTAGTTACGAGCAGTACTTC
14,TRBJ2-7,.,.,TRBV6-5,CASQETHSTYEQYF,TGTGCCAGCCAGGAGACACACTCTACCTACGAGCAGTACTTC
17,TRBJ2-3,.,TRBD2,TRBV13,CASSSTHSGSFTDTQYF,TGTGCCAGCAGCTCGACTCATAGCGGGAGTTTCACAGATACGCAGTATTTT
14,TRBJ2-5,.,TRBD2,TRBV5-1,CASSAGTTQETQYF,TGCGCCAGCAGCGCCGGGACTACTCAAGAGACCCAGTACTTC
15,TRBJ2-7,.,TRBD1,TRBV19,CASSIFRGLSYEQYF,TGTGCCAGTAGTATCTTCAGGGGGCTCTCCTACGAGCAGTACTTC
16,TRBJ2-1,few,TRBD2,TRBV7-2,CASSIRVAGNYNEQFF,TGTGCCAGCAGCATCAGGGTAGCGGGGAACTACAATGAGCAGTTCTTC
17,TRBJ2-7,.,TRBD2,TRBV7-8,CASSLASGGASSYEQYF,TGTGCCAGCAGCTTAGCTAGCGGGGGGGCCTCTTCCTACGAGCAGTACTTC
13,TRBJ1-1,.,.,TRBV7-3,CASSSGRDTEAFF,TGTGCCAGCAGCTCAGGGAGGGACACTGAAGCTTTCTTT
13,TRBJ2-7,.,.,TRBV20-1,CSASTGSAYEQYF,TGCAGTGCTAGTACAGGGAGTGCCTACGAGCAGTACTTC
13,TRBJ2-7,.,.,TRBV7-3,CASSSQTSHEQYF,TGTGCCAGCAGCTCTCAAACTAGCCACGAGCAGTACTTC
15,TRBJ2-5,.,TRBD2,TRBV28,CASMGRLAGFGPQYF,TGTGCCAGCATGGGGAGACTAGCGGGATTTGGTCCCCAGTACTTC
13,TRBJ2-3,.,TRBD2,TRBV11-3,CASSQAGADTQYF,TGTGCCAGCAGCCAGGCGGGGGCAGATACGCAGTATTTT
13,TRBJ2-3,few,.,TRBV6-5,CASKGPSTDTQYF,TGTGCCAGCAAGGGACCTAGCACAGATACGCAGTATTTT
10,TRBJ1-2,.,.,TRBV29-1,CSVGGYGYTF,TGCAGCGTTGGGGGGTATGGCTACACCTTC
13,TRBJ2-3,.,.,TRBV30,CAWTDTGRDTQYF,TGTGCCTGGACCGACACTGGGAGGGATACGCAGTATTTT
15,TRBJ2-2,.,.,TRBV11-3,CASSPRVPSTGELFF,TGTGCCAGCAGCCCGCGGGTCCCTTCCACCGGGGAGCTGTTTTTT
13,TRBJ1-5,.,.,TRBV21-1,CASSSLTGQPQHF,TGTGCCAGCAGCTCCCTAACAGGTCAGCCCCAGCATTTT
11,TRBJ2-1,.,.,TRBV2,CASSRYGEQFF,TGTGCCAGCAGTAGATACGGGGAGCAGTTCTTC
17,TRBJ1-1,.,.,TRBV7-9,CASSPGGGTGENTEAFF,TGTGCCAGCAGCCCCGGGGGTGGAACAGGCGAGAACACTGAAGCTTTCTTT
17,TRBJ2-1,.,.,TRBV30,CAWSADRASILYNEQFF,TGTGCCTGGAGTGCCGACCGGGCCTCGATTCTCTACAATGAGCAGTTCTTC
13,TRBJ1-1,.,.,TRBV19,CASSIGREAEAFF,TGTGCCAGTAGTATAGGAAGGGAAGCTGAAGCTTTCTTT
13,TRBJ1-4,.,.,TRBV7-2,CASSLVTDEKLFF,TGTGCCAGCAGCTTAGTGACCGATGAAAAACTGTTTTTT
14,TRBJ1-4,.,.,TRBV6-5,CASSYGEEAEKLFF,TGTGCCAGCAGTTACGGGGAAGAGGCTGAAAAACTGTTTTTT
14,TRBJ1-1,.,.,TRBV2,CASRLESSNTEAFF,TGTGCCAGCAGGCTAGAATCCTCGAACACTGAAGCTTTCTTT
14,TRBJ2-4,.,.,TRBV13,CASSLGGGVNIQYF,TGTGCCAGCAGCTTAGGAGGCGGGGTCAACATTCAGTACTTC
16,TRBJ2-2,.,TRBD1,TRBV19,CASRKQGISNTGELFF,TGTGCCAGTAGAAAACAGGGGATCTCGAACACCGGGGAGCTGTTTTTT
13,TRBJ2-7,few,TRBD1,TRBV18,CASSSGQVYEQYF,TGTGCCAGCTCATCCGGACAGGTCTACGAGCAGTACTTC